Detailed here is one T cell receptor (beta chain). What it recognizes is unknown. The PCR employed 60 Vbeta primers together with 13 Jbeta primers. Profiled with immunoSEQ multiplex PCR; TCRdb holds only in-frame clones, not every one. The sample yields 150,000 to 200,000 clones, approximately 80% seen once. The CDR3 runs to 16 residues. Looked up from germline, CDR1 is LGHNA and CDR2 is YNFKEQ. V was clipped by 0 bases and J by 3 bases; unmatched bases: 4. Participants comprised healthy donors of bone marrow. The entry originates in a study of cytomegalovirus exposure and HLA in healthy donors. Study as a whole: There were 117 million unique TCR beta sequences, drawn from roughly 200 million T cells, in an earlier analysis.

Points from the study as a whole: Previously analyzed data showed that most TCR beta V segments were productive at a frequency of about 87% or about 30%.

The V and J genes are TRBV4-2 and TRBJ2-1, with 8 bases identical to TRBD1. The sequencing sample was made of PBMCs. This clonotype originated in a woman in her thirties or forties in good health and CMV-seronegative. The CDR3 bases are TGTGCCAGCAGCCAAGAACAGGGGGTGGGCTACAATGAGCAGTTCTTC. It yields the protein CASSQEQGVGYNEQFF.